The TCR beta chain described here comes from a study of blood T cell repertoires in COVID-19. Turning to the study itself: Acute and convalescent COVID-19 samples came from the United States, Italy and Spain.

Per the study methods: Amplifying reference gene primers gave estimates of nucleated cell counts. Produced via immunoSEQ multiplex PCR; TCRdb's table is partial and in-frame only. For V, J and clone size, that table is used; D and trimming come from the DNA. The sample includes some 280,000 clones, roughly 80% of them seen just once. The CDR3 is 12 amino acids. Between the trimmed V and J ends, which lost 4 bases and 5 bases, there was a span of 9 bases. Germline loops: CDR1 SGHRS, CDR2 YFSETQ. The sequencing input was peripheral blood. The TCR comes from a woman aged 50 to 60 with active or convalescent COVID-19. This sequence joins TRBV5-1 and TRBJ1-2; no clear D gene. The CDR3 is CASSPETYGYTF. The CDR3 nucleotides are TGCGCCAGCAGCCCCGAAACTTATGGCTACACCTTC. The entire variable domain, with the rest obtained from reference TRBV5-1 and TRBJ1-2, is as follows: KAGVTQTPRYLIKTRGQQVTLSCSPISGHRSVSWYQQTPGQGLQFLFEYFSETQRNKGNFPGRFSGRQFSNSRSEMNVSTLELGDSALYLCASSPETYGYTFGSGTRLTVV.